This is a list of T cell receptor beta chains from one sample in a study of cytomegalovirus exposure and HLA in healthy donors. Using immunoSEQ multiplex PCR, the repertoire was profiled, and TCRdb retains in-frame clones only, with some absent. The sample gives some 100,000 clones, about 80% of which show up once; around 4% is in the top ten. The source material was PBMCs. The receptors stem from a female donor in good health and CMV-seropositive. Each CDR3 is given with its conserved first and last residue. A D gene is named only where the DNA matches it firmly.

cdr3_aa	cdr3_nt	j_call	d_call	v_call
CASTPGTEAFF	TGTGCCAGTACCCCGGGGACTGAAGCTTTCTTT	TRBJ1-1	.	TRBV19
CASVGFSSYEQYF	TGTGCCAGCGTCGGGTTTAGCTCCTACGAGCAGTACTTC	TRBJ2-7	.	TRBV6-1
CASRPTREVGYTF	TGTGCCAGCAGACCCACAAGAGAGGTTGGCTACACCTTC	TRBJ1-2	.	TRBV2
CASSAYTGGRDEQFF	TGTGCCAGCAGCGCTTATACAGGGGGCAGGGATGAGCAGTTCTTC	TRBJ2-1	TRBD1	TRBV9
CASSPLGGALTEAFF	TGTGCCAGCAGCCCACTTGGGGGGGCGCTTACTGAAGCTTTCTTT	TRBJ1-1	.	TRBV21-1
CASSPRLAGGQHEQFF	TGTGCCAGCAGCCCAAGACTAGCGGGGGGGCAACATGAGCAGTTCTTC	TRBJ2-1	TRBD2	TRBV7-2
CASSFGLAYEQFF	TGTGCCAGCAGCTTCGGACTAGCCTATGAGCAGTTCTTC	TRBJ2-1	TRBD2	TRBV7-8
CASKDRGRSGNTIYF	TGTGCCAGCAAAGACAGGGGGAGATCTGGAAACACCATATATTTT	TRBJ1-3	TRBD1	TRBV19
CASSDPGGTDNEKLFF	TGTGCCAGCAGTGATCCAGGGGGGACAGACAATGAAAAACTGTTTTTT	TRBJ1-4	TRBD1	TRBV6-1
CASSPREGQSPEAFF	TGTGCCAGCTCACCACGGGAGGGGCAGTCACCTGAAGCTTTCTTT	TRBJ1-1	.	TRBV18